This T cell receptor beta chain was captured in a study of T-cell memory formation after mild COVID-19. The CDR3 length is 14 residues. V was cut by 1 base and J by 1 base, with 5 bases left in between. The germline V gene encodes CDR1 LNHDA and CDR2 SQIVND (reference sequence). General study points: Some SARS-CoV-2-responding clones were already detected in memory before infection.

The table lists this clonotype with a count of one. The antigen remains unidentified. Employing constant-segment primers, 5'RACE generated TCR alpha and TCR beta cDNA libraries bearing sample barcodes and UMIs. TCRdb processed the 5' RACE reads anew with MiXCR; each CDR3 protein has one entry. This table holds fewer than 700,000 distinct CDR3 sequences, about 20% found once. The specimen sequenced was PBMCs or a T cell subset sorted from them (not recorded which). This sequence originates from an adult woman who had mild COVID-19 (a few samples of this study predate the infection). Cell type and time point are not known. The rearrangement joins TRBV19 to TRBJ2-1, with D perhaps matching TRBD2 (5 bases). The CDR3 sequence is CASSIAGSYNEQFF. The CDR3 DNA sequence: TGTGCCAGTAGTATAGCGGGGTCCTACAATGAGCAGTTCTTC.